This T cell receptor (beta chain) was captured by sequencing in a study of monozygotic twins with cystic fibrosis. Concerning this clone: Its antigen is not known.

Germline V gives CDR1 MNHEY, CDR2 SMNVEV (reference sequence). The CDR3 contains 15 residues. The ends were cut back, 2 bases at V and 1 base at J, with 11 bases in the middle. Study-wide results and caveats: Nucleotide-identical clonotype sharing was significantly higher within monozygotic CF twin pairs than between unrelated CF individuals. Median Simpson clonality of 0.0095 suggested naive T cells predominated. Shared CDR3 numbers were not associated with age, concordance or severity. V usage most resembled the co-twin in 13 of 16 pairs.

Profiling relied on immunoSEQ multiplex PCR, and the TCRdb table lists in-frame clones only, not all of them. The sample has about 17,000 clones, 96% seen once. This chain joins TRBV27 and TRBJ1-2; a weak D match, TRBD1 (5 bases). Sequencing used blood. The receptor's source is a girl aged 2 to 10 with cystic fibrosis. CDR3 DNA sequence: TGTGCCAGCAGTTTAGCCGGGGGAGTTAACTATGGCTACACCTTC. Translating gives CASSLAGGVNYGYTF.